A single sample is the source of the 9 T cell receptor beta chains below, sequenced in a study of regulatory T cells in long-lasting Graves disease. To make TCR beta libraries, researchers used iRepertoire HTBI primers and Arm-PCR of CDR3 regions. One entry per CDR3 protein, called by TCRdb with MiXCR from the multiplex PCR reads. The sample has 300,000 to 400,000 distinct CDR3 sequences; roughly 17% are singletons. The time point: newly diagnosed GD, antithyroid drugs for less than 3 months. Scientists built the TCR library using RNA that was extracted from PBMCs. The sample was also reused in another study, on T cells in Graves' hyperthyroidism and ophthalmopathy.

Sample: peripheral blood mononuclear cells (PBMCs), taken at new diagnosis, from a patient treated with antithyroid drugs. All receptors come from a middle-aged man with Graves disease.

This clonotype was picked up a small number of times. This chain uses TRBV20-1 with TRBJ1-4; 8 bases are shared with TRBD1. The germline gives CDR1 DFQATT, CDR2 SNEGSKA (reference sequence). The CDR3 is 13 residues long. V shed 5 bases, J shed 5 bases, and the junction held 4 bases outside the gene matches. DNA of the CDR3: TGCAGTGCTCCTACAGGGGGGAATGAAAAACTGTTTTTT. This sequence encodes CSAPTGGNEKLFF.

This clonotype has at least ten counts. The chain joins TRBV7-3 to TRBJ2-1; 12 bases align to TRBD2. V gave up 4 bases and J gave up 8 bases; unmatched junction bases: 3. Looked up from germline, CDR1 is SGHTA and CDR2 is FQGTGA. The CDR3 has 14 amino acids. The CDR3 spells CASSSLAGGDEQFF. CDR3 nucleotide sequence: TGTGCCAGCAGCTCCCTAGCGGGGGGGGATGAGCAGTTCTTC.

This clonotype was picked up many times. The gene calls are TRBV12-5 and TRBJ2-7, with 9 bases fitting TRBD1. CDR3 length equals 15 residues. Germline-derived CDR1 and CDR2 are LGHNT and FRNRAP. J gave up 0 bases and V 5 bases, and 5 bases lay outside the gene matches. CDR3 bases: TGTGCTAGTGGTAGTGGACAGGGGCTCTCCTACGAGCAGTACTTC. This codes for CASGSGQGLSYEQYF.

V gene TRBV12-3 or TRBV12-4 combines with J gene TRBJ1-5; D unclear. V was pared by 2 bases and J by 7 bases, with 6 bases between. This CDR3 region has 12 residues. CDR3 sequence reads: CASSLRRQPQHF. DNA of the CDR3: TGTGCCAGCAGTTTAAGAAGGCAGCCCCAGCATTTT.

V is TRBV7-3 and J is TRBJ2-2; maybe TRBD1 (5 bases). With 2 bases removed from V and 7 bases from J, the gap between germline ends came to 17 bases. Germline CDR1 is SGHTA and CDR2 is FQGTGA. This CDR3 spans 16 amino acids. The CDR3 DNA sequence: TGTGCCAGCAGCTTATTTTCCCACAGGTTGGGCGGGGAGCTGTTTTTT. Translated: CASSLFSHRLGGELFF.

Turning to this clonotype: Since a much larger clone is just one base distant, this may be a read error. This rearrangement joins TRBV11-1 to TRBJ2-7, with 8 bases matching TRBD2. CDR1 SGHAT and CDR2 FQDESV come from the germline V gene (reference sequence). This CDR3 contains 12 residues. The CDR3 sequence: CTSSLGLGSQYF. In nucleotides, the CDR3 is TGTACCAGCAGCCTGGGACTAGGGTCGCAGTACTTC.

The rearrangement uses TRBV20-1 and TRBJ1-6; D is possibly TRBD1 (6 bases). Looked up from germline, CDR1 is DFQATT and CDR2 is SNEGSKA (reference sequence). V shed 2 bases and J shed 10 bases, with 9 bases lying between them. This CDR3 contains 12 residues. CDR3: CSARWGGSPLHF. For the CDR3, the DNA is TGCAGTGCTAGATGGGGGGGCTCACCCCTCCACTTT.

Many counts were recorded for this clonotype. The chain joins TRBV4-3 to TRBJ2-3; D possibly corresponds to TRBD1 (6 bases). Germline V CDR1 and CDR2: LGHNA, YSLEER. The CDR3 consists of 14 residues. Trimming removed 5 bases at V and 0 bases at J, with 9 bases between. As DNA, the CDR3 is TGCGCCAGCAGCAGACAGGCGAGCACAGATACGCAGTATTTT. Its translation is CASSRQASTDTQYF.

The chain combines TRBV5-1 with TRBJ2-7; 9 bases agree with TRBD1. CDR1 and CDR2 from the germline V gene are SGHRS and YFSETQ. V lost 9 bases, J lost 5 bases, and 18 bases stayed unmatched. This CDR3 spans 16 amino acids. The CDR3 DNA reads TGCGCCACCACGCTTCGACCGGGACAGGGCTTCCACGAGCAGTACTTC. Translation gives CATTLRPGQGFHEQYF. The variable domain in full, with the rest retrieved from reference TRBV5-1 and TRBJ2-7, is KAGVTQTPRYLIKTRGQQVTLSCSPISGHRSVSWYQQTPGQGLQFLFEYFSETQRNKGNFPGRFSGRQFSNSRSEMNVSTLELGDSALYLCATTLRPGQGFHEQYFGPGTRLTVT.